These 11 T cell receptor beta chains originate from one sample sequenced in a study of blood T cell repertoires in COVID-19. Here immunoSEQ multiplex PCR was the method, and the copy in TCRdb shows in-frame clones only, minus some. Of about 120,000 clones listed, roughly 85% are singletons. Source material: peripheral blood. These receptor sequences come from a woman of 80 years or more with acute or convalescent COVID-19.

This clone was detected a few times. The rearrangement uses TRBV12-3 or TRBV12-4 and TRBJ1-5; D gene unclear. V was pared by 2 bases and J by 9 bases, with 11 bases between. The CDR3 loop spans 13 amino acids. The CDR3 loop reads CASSLQVEGPQHF. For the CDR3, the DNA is TGTGCCAGCAGTTTACAGGTGGAGGGGCCCCAGCATTTT.

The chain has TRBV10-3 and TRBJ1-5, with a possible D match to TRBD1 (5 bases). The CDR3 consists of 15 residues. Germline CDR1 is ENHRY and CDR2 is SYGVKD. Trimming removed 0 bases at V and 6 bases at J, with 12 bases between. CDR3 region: CAISESKGAGQPQHF. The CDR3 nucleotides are TGTGCCATCAGTGAGTCGAAAGGGGCAGGTCAGCCCCAGCATTTT.

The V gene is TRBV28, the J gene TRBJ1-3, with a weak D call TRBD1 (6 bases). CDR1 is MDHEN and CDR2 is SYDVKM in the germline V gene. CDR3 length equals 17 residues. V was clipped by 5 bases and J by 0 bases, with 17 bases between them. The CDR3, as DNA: TGTGCCAGCAGTCGCATACGACAGGCAATCTCTGGAAACACCATATATTTT. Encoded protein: CASSRIRQAISGNTIYF.

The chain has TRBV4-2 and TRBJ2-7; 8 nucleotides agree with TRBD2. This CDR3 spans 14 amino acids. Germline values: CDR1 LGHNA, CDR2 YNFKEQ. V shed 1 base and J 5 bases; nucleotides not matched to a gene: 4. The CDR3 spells CASSQVGGAHEQYF. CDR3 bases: TGTGCCAGCAGCCAAGTCGGGGGGGCCCACGAGCAGTACTTC.

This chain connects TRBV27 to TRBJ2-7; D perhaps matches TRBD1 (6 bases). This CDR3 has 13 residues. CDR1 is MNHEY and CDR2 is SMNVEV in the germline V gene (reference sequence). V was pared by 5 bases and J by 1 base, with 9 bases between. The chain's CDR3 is CASSPTGSYEQYV. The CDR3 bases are TGTGCCAGCAGTCCGACAGGTTCCTACGAGCAGTACGTC.

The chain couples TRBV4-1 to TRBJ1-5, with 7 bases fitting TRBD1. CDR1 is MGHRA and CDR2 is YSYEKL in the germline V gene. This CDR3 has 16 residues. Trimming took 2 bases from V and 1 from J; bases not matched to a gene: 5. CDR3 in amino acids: CASSQMTGLSNQPQHF. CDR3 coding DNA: TGCGCCAGCAGCCAAATGACAGGGTTGAGCAATCAGCCCCAGCATTTT.

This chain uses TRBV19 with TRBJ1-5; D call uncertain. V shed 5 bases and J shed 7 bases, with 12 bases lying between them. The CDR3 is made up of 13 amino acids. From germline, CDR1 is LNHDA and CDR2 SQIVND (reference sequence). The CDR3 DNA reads TGTGCCAGTAGTCCAGACGACGGGCAGCCCCAGCATTTT. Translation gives CASSPDDGQPQHF.

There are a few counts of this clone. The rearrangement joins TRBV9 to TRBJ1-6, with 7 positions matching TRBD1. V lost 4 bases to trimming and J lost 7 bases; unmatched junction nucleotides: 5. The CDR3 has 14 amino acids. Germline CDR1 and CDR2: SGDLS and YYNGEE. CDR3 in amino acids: CASSPWDSNSPLHF. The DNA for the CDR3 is TGTGCCAGCAGCCCTTGGGACAGCAATTCACCCCTCCACTTT.

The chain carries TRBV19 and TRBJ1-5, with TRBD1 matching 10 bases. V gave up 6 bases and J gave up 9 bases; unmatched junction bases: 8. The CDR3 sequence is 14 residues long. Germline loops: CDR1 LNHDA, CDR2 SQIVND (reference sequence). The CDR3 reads CASSRDRGFAPQHF. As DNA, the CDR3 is TGTGCCAGTAGCCGGGACAGGGGATTTGCGCCCCAGCATTTT.

The CDR3 nucleotides read TGTGCTAGTGGTTTTCCCTTTTCTCAGACAGGGACAGAGACCCAGTACTTC. Amino acids: CASGFPFSQTGTETQYF. The chain links TRBV12-5 to TRBJ2-5, with 7 bases lining up with TRBD1. The V gene end was trimmed by 3 bases and the J gene end by 4 bases; junction bases not matched to a gene: 14. There are 17 residues in the CDR3. Germline CDR1 reads LGHNT; CDR2 reads FRNRAP.

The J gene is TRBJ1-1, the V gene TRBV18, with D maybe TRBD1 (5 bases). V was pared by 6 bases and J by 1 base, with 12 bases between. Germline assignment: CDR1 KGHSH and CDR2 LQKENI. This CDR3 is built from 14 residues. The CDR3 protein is CASSELRENTEAFF. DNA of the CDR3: TGTGCCAGCTCCGAACTCAGGGAGAACACTGAAGCTTTCTTT. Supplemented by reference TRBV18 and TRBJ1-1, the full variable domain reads NAGVMQNPRHLVRRRGQEARLRCSPMKGHSHVYWYRQLPEEGLKFMVYLQKENIIDESGMPKERFSAEFPKEGPSILRIQQVVRGDSAAYFCASSELRENTEAFFGQGTRLTVV.